This T cell receptor beta chain was found in a study of control samples from healthy donors and cancer patients. Clones were sequenced by immunoSEQ multiplex PCR, and TCRdb holds only the in-frame ones, with some missing. Of about 51,000 clones listed, 75% to 90% are singletons. CDR1 and CDR2 from the germline V gene are MNHEY and SMNVEV (reference sequence). The V end was cut by 7 bases, the J end by 7 bases, with 16 bases between. This CDR3 has 13 residues. This rearrangement joins TRBV27 to TRBJ1-2, with a tentative D call TRBD1 (5 bases). The sample comprised blood. This receptor was identified in an older man in good health. CDR3 region: CASKEVGVRGYTF. In DNA, the CDR3 is TGTGCCAGCAAGGAGGTGGGGGTTCGTGGCTACACCTTC.